The 11 T cell receptor beta chains below were found in one sample sequenced in a study of blood T cell repertoires in COVID-19. This table comes from immunoSEQ multiplex PCR, and its TCRdb copy is limited to in-frame clones, with some not included. The table lists around 300,000 clones, nearly 90% of them singletons. Sequencing used peripheral blood. The receptors derive from a woman in her thirties or forties with COVID-19, enrolled during active disease.

V usage is TRBV29-1 and J usage is TRBJ2-5, with 9 positions matching TRBD1. This CDR3 has 14 residues. Trimming removed 7 bases from V and 4 bases from J; junction bases left unmatched: 10. Germline CDR1 is SQVTM and CDR2 is ANQGSEA. This chain's CDR3 is CSAMTGGGRETQYF. The CDR3 nucleotides are TGCAGCGCAATGACAGGGGGGGGGAGAGAGACCCAGTACTTC.

The chain employs TRBV11-3 and TRBJ1-1; D uncertain. CDR3 length: 14 residues. Germline-derived CDR1 and CDR2 are SGHNT and YENEEA. The germline V and J ends were trimmed by 5 bases and 5 bases, with 15 bases remaining between them. The CDR3 DNA follows: TGTGCCAGCAGCCTCGCGGGGTACGGGACTGAAGCTTTCTTT. Amino acid sequence: CASSLAGYGTEAFF. Full variable domain (missing parts from reference TRBV11-3 and TRBJ1-1): EAGVVQSPRYKIIEKKQPVAFWCNPISGHNTLYWYLQNLGQGPELLIRYENEEAVDDSQLPKDRFSAERLKGVDSTLKIQPAELGDSAVYLCASSLAGYGTEAFFGQGTRLTVV.

The gene calls are TRBV4-3 and TRBJ1-1; possibly TRBD1 for D (6 bases). The CDR3 contains 16 residues. Germline V gene lookup returns CDR1 LGHNA and CDR2 YSLEER. Trimming left V 0 bases short and J 0 bases short, with 11 bases between. This chain's CDR3 is CASSQEEAGVNTEAFF. CDR3 nucleotides: TGCGCCAGCAGCCAAGAGGAGGCAGGGGTGAACACTGAAGCTTTCTTT.

This chain links TRBV6-1 with TRBJ2-1; D might be TRBD1 (7 bases). V lost 3 bases to trimming and J lost 13 bases, with 10 bases between them. The CDR3 is 11 residues long. CDR1 MNHNS and CDR2 SASEGT come from the germline V gene. CDR3 sequence (DNA): TGTGCCAGCAGTGACCAGGGGGGCCAGTTCTTC. This translates into CASSDQGGQFF.

The table lists this clone with a count of one. The gene calls are TRBV7-2 and TRBJ2-2; D gene uncertain. The ends were cut back, 8 bases at V and 5 bases at J, with 9 bases in the middle. Germline lookup yields CDR1 SGHTA and CDR2 FQGNSA. This CDR3 has 12 amino acids. The CDR3, as DNA: TGTGCCAGCGGGCAGGCTACCGGGGAGCTGTTTTTT. Translation gives CASGQATGELFF.

J is TRBJ2-5 and V is TRBV5-4; the match to TRBD2 covers 8 bases. CDR1 SGHNT and CDR2 YYREEE come from the germline V gene (reference sequence). The junction had 8 bases not matched to a gene; V was cut back by 9 bases and J by 4 bases. This CDR3 contains 13 residues. Here the CDR3 reads CAIPRGGGETQYF. The CDR3 region has the DNA TGTGCCATCCCTCGGGGGGGCGGAGAGACCCAGTACTTC.

The CDR3: CASSLAQVQVNEQFF. The CDR3 nucleotides are TGTGCCAGCAGCTTAGCGCAGGTTCAGGTCAACGAGCAGTTCTTC. This chain uses TRBV7-6 with TRBJ2-1; D call uncertain. Germline V CDR1 and CDR2: SGHVS, FNYEAQ. The CDR3 is made up of 15 amino acids. V was clipped by 0 bases and J by 10 bases, with 16 bases between them.

The chain uses TRBV9 and TRBJ2-1; 7 nucleotides align to TRBD2. The CDR3 contains 16 residues. Germline CDR1 and CDR2: SGDLS and YYNGEE. The trim removed 1 base at V and 0 bases at J, leaving 4 bases unmatched. The CDR3 coding sequence is TGTGCCAGCAGCGTAACTAGCGTCAGCTCCTACAATGAGCAGTTCTTC. Translation gives CASSVTSVSSYNEQFF.

V is TRBV9 and J is TRBJ2-3, with 11 bases that match TRBD2. This CDR3 is 15 amino acids long. Germline loops: CDR1 SGDLS, CDR2 YYNGEE. After removal of 5 bases from V and 2 bases from J, the junction contained 4 bases not matched to a gene. The CDR3 region is CASSRLAGNTDTQYF. The DNA of the CDR3 is TGTGCCAGCAGTCGACTAGCGGGGAACACAGATACGCAGTATTTT.

The V gene is TRBV28, the J gene TRBJ2-4; TRBD2 matches at 14 bases. The CDR3 loop spans 18 amino acids. The ends lost 5 bases at V and 1 base at J; junction bases unmatched: 7. Germline CDR1 reads MDHEN; CDR2 reads SYDVKM. CDR3: CASSTRLAGGPAKNIQYF. The CDR3 DNA reads as TGTGCCAGCAGTACTCGACTAGCGGGGGGGCCGGCCAAAAACATTCAGTACTTC.

The gene calls are TRBV19 and TRBJ1-2; D gene ambiguous. This CDR3 spans 14 amino acids. V was shortened by 6 bases and J by 5 bases, with 16 bases between the two germline ends. Germline loops: CDR1 LNHDA, CDR2 SQIVND (reference sequence). CDR3 DNA: TGTGCCAGTAGACAGATCTCCCTTACTTATGGCTACACCTTC. As protein: CASRQISLTYGYTF.